Each of the 13 T cell receptor beta chains below was sequenced from the same sample in a study of cytomegalovirus exposure and HLA in healthy donors. A multiplex PCR was run with 60 Vbeta primers and 13 Jbeta primers. TCRdb's table, derived via immunoSEQ multiplex PCR, lists solely in-frame clones and lacks some. The profile shows about 150,000 clones, over 70% of them singletons. Sequencing input: PBMCs. Source of these receptors: a man aged 30 to 45 in good health and CMV-seronegative.

The V call is TRBV7-9, the J call TRBJ2-5; 11 bases are shared with TRBD2. The CDR3 covers 17 residues. CDR1 and CDR2 (germline): SEHNR, FQNEAQ (reference sequence). V shed 4 bases and J 5 bases; nucleotides not matched to a gene: 12. CDR3 sequence reads: CASSSGTSGLLGETQYF. The CDR3 DNA reads as TGTGCCAGCAGCTCCGGGACTAGCGGTCTGTTGGGGGAGACCCAGTACTTC.

The CDR3 spells CASSQGRILRDSSYEQYF. The CDR3 DNA reads as TGTGCCAGCAGCCAAGGCCGAATCCTGCGGGACAGCTCCTACGAGCAGTACTTC. This sequence joins TRBV14 and TRBJ2-5, with D possibly being TRBD1 (7 bases). The last part of the DNA fits TRBJ2-7 better; the J call may be wrong. CDR1 and CDR2 from the germline V gene are SGHDN and FVKESK. This CDR3 has 18 amino acids.

This clone was found once. The chain combines TRBV2 with TRBJ2-5, with D maybe TRBD2 (6 bases). The end of the DNA aligns better with TRBJ2-7, so the J call may be wrong. The CDR3 is made up of 14 amino acids. Germline V CDR1 and CDR2: SNHLY, FYNNEI. CDR3 in DNA: TGTGCCAGCACCAGAGACCGGGGCGGGGCCGAGCAGTACTTC. It codes for CASTRDRGGAEQYF.

This clone was recorded once. V is TRBV5-1 and J is TRBJ1-1; 10 positions agree with TRBD1. Germline loops: CDR1 SGHRS, CDR2 YFSETQ. Trimming took 2 bases from V and 3 from J; bases not matched to a gene: 4. CDR3 length equals 15 residues. In DNA form, the CDR3 reads TGCGCCAGCAGCTTAGGGACAGGGGTGGACACTGAAGCTTTCTTT. Translation gives CASSLGTGVDTEAFF.

The chain links TRBV28 to TRBJ2-3; possible D gene TRBD2, 5 bases. V was clipped by 8 bases and J by 0 bases, with 9 bases between them. Germline CDR1 reads MDHEN; CDR2 reads SYDVKM. The CDR3 is made up of 13 amino acids. DNA for the CDR3: TGTGCCAGCGCCCGAGGGAGCACAGATACGCAGTATTTT. It yields the protein CASARGSTDTQYF.

This chain connects TRBV6-1 to TRBJ2-7, with TRBD1 identical over 8 bases. Germline trimming cut 11 bases from V and 3 bases from J; bases unmatched to any gene: 3. Germline V lookup: CDR1 MNHNS, CDR2 SASEGT. CDR3 length: 11 amino acids. The CDR3 spells CAGDRGYEQYF. CDR3 nucleotide sequence: TGTGCCGGAGACAGGGGCTACGAGCAGTACTTC.

The chain joins TRBV20-1 to TRBJ2-7; D is undetermined. Trimming pared 3 bases from V and 4 bases from J, leaving 4 bases between. CDR1 is DFQATT, CDR2 SNEGSKA, per germline (reference sequence). The CDR3 is made up of 10 amino acids. As DNA, the CDR3 is TGCAGTGCTAGTCTATACGAGCAGTACTTC. This codes for CSASLYEQYF.

The chain joins TRBV10-3 to TRBJ2-5; D might be TRBD2 (7 bases). Per germline, CDR1 ENHRY and CDR2 SYGVKD. Trimming took 6 bases from V and 5 from J, leaving 16 bases between them. CDR3 length equals 14 residues. CDR3 sequence: CAIRNGGPDETQYF. DNA of the CDR3: TGTGCCATCAGGAACGGGGGGCCCGACGAGACCCAGTACTTC.

The chain carries TRBV5-1 and TRBJ2-7; maybe TRBD1 (5 bases). Trimming took 0 bases from V and 0 from J, leaving 13 bases between them. Germline V lookup: CDR1 SGHRS, CDR2 YFSETQ. This CDR3 spans 16 amino acids. CDR3 sequence reads: CASSLGQGSSSYEQYF. For the CDR3, the DNA is TGCGCCAGCAGCTTGGGGCAGGGATCGAGCTCCTACGAGCAGTACTTC. The whole variable domain, remainder taken from reference TRBV5-1 and TRBJ2-7, is KAGVTQTPRYLIKTRGQQVTLSCSPISGHRSVSWYQQTPGQGLQFLFEYFSETQRNKGNFPGRFSGRQFSNSRSEMNVSTLELGDSALYLCASSLGQGSSSYEQYFGPGTRLTVT.

This clone was counted a single time. J is TRBJ1-2 and V is TRBV6-5, with D perhaps matching TRBD1 (6 bases). In germline, CDR1 is MNHEY, CDR2 SVGAGI. V was clipped by 6 bases and J by 8 bases, with 16 bases between them. This CDR3 has 13 residues. The CDR3 bases are TGTGCCAGCAGCCTGACAGGACGGTTAGGCTACACCTTC. Amino acid sequence: CASSLTGRLGYTF.

Only a few counts were recorded for this clone. The rearrangement joins TRBV7-9 to TRBJ2-7; D is unclear. There are 13 residues in the CDR3. V dropped 1 base and J dropped 3 bases, with 7 bases sitting between them. The germline V gene has CDR1 SEHNR and CDR2 FQNEAQ (reference sequence). Here the CDR3 reads CASSLGARYEQYF. The CDR3 DNA sequence: TGTGCCAGCAGCTTAGGAGCCCGCTACGAGCAGTACTTC.

The chain links TRBV6-1 to TRBJ2-5, with a possible D match to TRBD1 (5 bases). The germline CDR1 and CDR2 sequences are MNHNS and SASEGT. Trimming cost V 5 bases and J 4 bases, with 11 bases left between them. The CDR3 is made up of 13 amino acids. CDR3 sequence reads: CASSSGYRETQYF. The CDR3 DNA reads as TGTGCCAGCAGTTCAGGGTACAGAGAGACCCAGTACTTC.

The rearrangement joins TRBV28 to TRBJ2-7; D is possibly TRBD1 (5 bases). V shed 7 bases and J shed 6 bases, with 19 bases lying between them. This CDR3 spans 14 amino acids. CDR1 and CDR2 from the germline V gene are MDHEN and SYDVKM. Here the CDR3 DNA reads TGTGCCAGCACCCGACAGCTCCGAGCCTCCGAGCAGTACTTC. Its protein product is CASTRQLRASEQYF.